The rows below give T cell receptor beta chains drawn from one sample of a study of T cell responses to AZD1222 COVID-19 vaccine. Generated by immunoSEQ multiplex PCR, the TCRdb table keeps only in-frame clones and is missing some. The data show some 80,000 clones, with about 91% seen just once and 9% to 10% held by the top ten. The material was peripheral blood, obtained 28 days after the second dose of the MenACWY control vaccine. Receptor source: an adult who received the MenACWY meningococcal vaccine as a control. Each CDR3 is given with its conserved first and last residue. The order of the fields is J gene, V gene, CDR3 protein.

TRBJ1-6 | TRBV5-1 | CASSPGQGMHNSPLHF
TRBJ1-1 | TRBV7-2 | CASSLDAEFTAEAFF
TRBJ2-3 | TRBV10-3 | CAIKWGSTDTQYF
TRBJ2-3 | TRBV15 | CATSRGAGRPTDTQYF
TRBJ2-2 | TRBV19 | CASSIDPTGELFF
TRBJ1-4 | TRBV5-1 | CASRGQTSNEKLFF
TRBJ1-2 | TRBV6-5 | CASTTKQGTYGYTF
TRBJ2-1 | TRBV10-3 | CAISESGQGYNEQFF
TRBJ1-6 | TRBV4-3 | CASSYQTGVNSPLHF
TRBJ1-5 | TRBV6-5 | CASRWDSNQPQHF
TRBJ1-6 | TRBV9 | CASSAYRDSYNSPLHF
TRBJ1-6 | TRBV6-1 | CASSEALKGAVSPLHF
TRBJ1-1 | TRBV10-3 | CAISGTANTEAFF
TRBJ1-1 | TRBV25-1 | CASRPSGQGNTEAFF
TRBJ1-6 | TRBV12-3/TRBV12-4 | CASSRSYNSPLHF
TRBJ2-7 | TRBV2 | CASSSEGHSYEQYF
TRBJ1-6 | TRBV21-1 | CASSPERNSPLHF
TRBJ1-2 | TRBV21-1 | CASSQRGDRANYGYTF
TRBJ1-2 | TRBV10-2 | CASTGQNYGYTF
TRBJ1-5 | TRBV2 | CASSEGGGVRGNQPQHF
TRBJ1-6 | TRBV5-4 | CASSRGRYNSPLHF
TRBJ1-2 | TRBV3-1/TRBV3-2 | CASSPLGGADYGYTF
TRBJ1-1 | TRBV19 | CASSIVGEAFF
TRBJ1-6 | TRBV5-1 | CASSAGAIDSPLHF
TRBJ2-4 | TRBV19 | CASSLTGAKNIQYF
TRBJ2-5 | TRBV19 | CASSIYGTGEQETQYF
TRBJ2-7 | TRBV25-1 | CASSDWDRADEQYF